Included here is one T cell receptor (beta chain) sequence, with context. Its target is not known. The germline gives CDR1 SNHLY, CDR2 FYNNEI. CDR3 length equals 17 residues. Trimming cost V 5 bases and J 4 bases, with 21 bases left between them. The source of the sample is a study of CD8+ T cells in alopecia areata. The study's findings and limits: Normal scalp had lower clonality than lesional scalp, with alopecia totalis/universalis lesions showing this most strongly. Scalp sample sequencing also detects resident alphabeta T cells of normal skin.

Isolated RNA was reverse transcribed into cDNA used as the sequencing template. The repertoire was sequenced with immunoSEQ multiplex PCR; TCRdb's copy has only in-frame clones and lacks some. This table has approximately 59,000 clones, about 44% appearing once. Lesional scalp punch biopsies and peripheral blood came from alopecia areata patients. This clonotype was obtained from a human donor with alopecia areata. This specimen consisted of CD8+ T cells sorted from blood, obtained at week 0. The chain has TRBV2 and TRBJ2-1; maybe TRBD2 (6 bases). The CDR3: CASSRLLRERAYNEQFF. The CDR3 DNA follows: TGTGCCAGCAGTCGTTTATTGCGGGAAAGAGCGTACAATGAGCAGTTCTTC.